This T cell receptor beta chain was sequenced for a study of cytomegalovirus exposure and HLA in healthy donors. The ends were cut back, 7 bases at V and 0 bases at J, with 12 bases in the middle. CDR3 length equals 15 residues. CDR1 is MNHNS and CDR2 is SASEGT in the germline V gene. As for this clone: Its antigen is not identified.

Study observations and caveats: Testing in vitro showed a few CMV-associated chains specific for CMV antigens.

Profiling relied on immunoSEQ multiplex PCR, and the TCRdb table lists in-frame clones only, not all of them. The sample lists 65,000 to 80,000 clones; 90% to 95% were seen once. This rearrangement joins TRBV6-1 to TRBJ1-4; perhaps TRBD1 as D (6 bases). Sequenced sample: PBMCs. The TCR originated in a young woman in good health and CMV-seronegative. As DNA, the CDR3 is TGTGCCAGCAAGGGACACGTTGCAACTAATGAAAAACTGTTTTTT. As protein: CASKGHVATNEKLFF.